The 29 T cell receptor beta chains below all came from one sample that was sequenced in a study of blood T cell repertoires in COVID-19. Using immunoSEQ multiplex PCR, the repertoire was profiled, and TCRdb retains in-frame clones only, with some absent. This sample has a few hundred thousand clones, with 85% to 90% found just once. The sequencing input was PBMCs or T cells enriched from blood (not recorded which). Every receptor here comes from a woman aged 18-29 years who had recovered from COVID-19.

Comment on this clone: The sample contains more than one DNA sequence encoding this CDR3. The V call is TRBV3-1 (or the pseudogene TRBV3-2), the J call TRBJ1-1; 9 nucleotides align to TRBD1. Losses at the gene ends were 3 bases for V and 4 bases for J; bases not matched to a gene: 3. From germline, CDR1 is LGHDT and CDR2 YNNKEL (reference sequence). The length of the CDR3 is 14 residues. The DNA for the CDR3 is TGTGCCAGCAGCCACAGACAGGGGGGCACTGAAGCTTTCTTT. The encoded protein is CASSHRQGGTEAFF.

The genes are TRBV7-3 and TRBJ2-1; 10 bases map to TRBD2. CDR1 is SGHTA, CDR2 FQGTGA, per germline. The CDR3 is 14 residues long. After removal of 4 bases from V and 6 bases from J, the junction contained 3 bases not matched to a gene. This CDR3 is CASSSSGGGNEQFF. The CDR3 DNA is TGTGCCAGCAGCTCTAGCGGGGGTGGCAATGAGCAGTTCTTC.

The genes are TRBV6-6 and TRBJ2-3; TRBD2 is a possible D gene (5 bases). The germline V gene encodes CDR1 MNHNY and CDR2 SVGAGI (reference sequence). The V end was cut by 6 bases, the J end by 0 bases, with 22 bases between. The CDR3 loop spans 18 amino acids. The DNA of the CDR3 is TGTGCCAGCAGCCGAGAGGGAGAGTTCTCAAAAAGCACAGATACGCAGTATTTT. Protein: CASSREGEFSKSTDTQYF.

This clone was observed once. The rearrangement links TRBV27 to TRBJ1-5, with a weak D call TRBD1 (6 bases). V lost 5 bases, J lost 5 bases, and 13 bases lay in between. The CDR3 is 14 residues long. The germline gives CDR1 MNHEY, CDR2 SMNVEV (reference sequence). The CDR3 nucleotides are TGTGCCAGCAGTCAATACAGGGCCGATCAGCCCCAGCATTTT. It yields the protein CASSQYRADQPQHF.

The chain joins TRBV7-3 to TRBJ2-5; D gene ambiguous. Trimming stripped 5 bases from V and 4 bases from J, with 11 bases between. This CDR3 region has 13 residues. CDR1 and CDR2 (germline): SGHTA, FQGTGA. The CDR3, as DNA: TGTGCCAGCAGCCTGCAGGTAGGAGAGACCCAGTACTTC. Its translation: CASSLQVGETQYF.

CDR3 region: CASSLSPYGYTF. The CDR3 DNA is TGTGCCAGCAGTCTTTCTCCCTATGGCTACACCTTC. The rearrangement joins TRBV25-1 to TRBJ1-2; D is ambiguous. The CDR3 spans 12 residues. V was shortened by 5 bases and J by 4 bases, with 8 bases between the two germline ends. CDR1 MGHDK and CDR2 SYGVNS come from the germline V gene.

The rearrangement links TRBV6-5 to TRBJ2-5; D ambiguous. Deletions cut 6 bases from V and 5 bases from J, with 10 bases between. This CDR3 region has 12 residues. The germline gives CDR1 MNHEY, CDR2 SVGAGI. DNA for the CDR3: TGTGCCAGCAGGCTAGTAATGGAGACCCAGTACTTC. Protein sequence: CASRLVMETQYF.

This clone has a handful of counts. One end of the junction varies from germline; a read error may be responsible. The chain couples TRBV2 to TRBJ1-2, with 7 bases identical to TRBD1. CDR1 SNHLY and CDR2 FYNNEI come from the germline V gene. The CDR3 consists of 11 residues. The CDR3 DNA follows: TGTGCCAGCAATGTCCGGGACAGACTTTTCTTC. Amino acid sequence: CASNVRDRLFF.

The V and J genes are TRBV18 and TRBJ2-3; the D gene is possibly TRBD2 (5 bases). Germline V gene lookup returns CDR1 KGHSH and CDR2 LQKENI. The CDR3 loop spans 13 amino acids. Trimming shortened V by 3 bases and J by 5 bases, and 9 bases separated the two germline ends. CDR3 protein: CASSPGLGDTQYF. The CDR3 DNA sequence: TGTGCCAGCTCACCCGGACTCGGAGATACGCAGTATTTT.

The chain recombines TRBV7-2 with TRBJ2-7, with a possible D match to TRBD2 (5 bases). V was clipped by 8 bases and J by 4 bases, with 18 bases between them. CDR3 size: 14 residues. Germline CDR1 reads SGHTA; CDR2 reads FQGNSA. The CDR3 DNA is TGTGCCAGCGAGAGGGTTCTGGGAGTGTACGAGCAGTACTTC. This codes for CASERVLGVYEQYF.

The V call is TRBV9, the J call TRBJ1-3; 7 bases match TRBD1. The CDR3 has 15 amino acids. The V segment lost 3 bases and the J segment 2 bases; nucleotides outside the gene matches: 5. Germline V gene sequence: CDR1 SGDLS, CDR2 YYNGEE. The CDR3: CASSDRTGAGNTIYF. The DNA of the CDR3 is TGTGCCAGCAGCGACCGGACAGGTGCTGGAAACACCATATATTTT.

A single count supports this clone. This sequence joins TRBV28 and TRBJ1-4, with unresolved D. Trimming cost V 1 base and J 5 bases, with 14 bases left between them. CDR1 is MDHEN, CDR2 SYDVKM, per germline. The CDR3 consists of 16 residues. The CDR3: CASSLSTNYENEKLFF. The CDR3 nucleotides are TGTGCCAGCAGTTTATCTACCAATTACGAGAATGAAAAACTGTTTTTT.

The chain uses TRBV12-3 or TRBV12-4 and TRBJ1-1; perhaps TRBD1 as D (5 bases). The CDR3 has 12 residues. Trimming left V 6 bases short and J 7 bases short, with 12 bases between. The CDR3 DNA is TGTGCCAGCAGCCCAGAGCAGGGTGAAGCTTTCTTT. Translating gives CASSPEQGEAFF.

The V call is TRBV4-2, the J call TRBJ2-1, with D perhaps matching TRBD2 (6 bases). There are 17 residues in the CDR3. Germline CDR1 and CDR2: LGHNA and YNFKEQ. With 0 bases removed from V and 3 bases from J, the gap between germline ends came to 15 bases. CDR3 residues: CASSQESPGTHYNEQFF. Written as DNA, the CDR3 is TGTGCCAGCAGCCAAGAGTCTCCCGGGACTCACTACAATGAGCAGTTCTTC.

The chain links TRBV30 to TRBJ2-7; TRBD1 agrees at 9 bases. The length of the CDR3 is 15 residues. The germline CDR1 and CDR2 sequences are GTSNPN and SVGIG (reference sequence). V lost 2 bases to trimming and J lost 3 bases; unmatched junction nucleotides: 8. CDR3 nucleotide sequence: TGTGCCTGGAGTACTCCCCGGGACAGGGTCTACGAGCAGTACTTC. Residues: CAWSTPRDRVYEQYF.

The rearrangement uses TRBV9 and TRBJ2-3; weak D call: TRBD1 (6 bases). Trimming removed 0 bases at V and 3 bases at J, with 17 bases between. Germline V gene lookup returns CDR1 SGDLS and CDR2 YYNGEE. There are 17 residues in the CDR3. In nucleotides, the CDR3 is TGTGCCAGCAGCGTAGGCCCCCTCACAGGGCTAACAGATACGCAGTATTTT. Translating gives CASSVGPLTGLTDTQYF.

The sample holds one count of this clone. The rearrangement links TRBV10-3 to TRBJ2-5, with TRBD1 matching over 9 bases. Losses at the gene ends were 6 bases for V and 5 bases for J; bases not matched to a gene: 4. From germline, CDR1 is ENHRY and CDR2 SYGVKD. The CDR3 runs 13 residues. Written as DNA, the CDR3 is TGTGCCATCAGGGGGACAGGGCCGGAGACCCAGTACTTC. Protein product: CAIRGTGPETQYF.

CDR3 coding DNA: TGTGCCAGCAGCTTAGGATTTGAGTACGAGCAGTACTTC. Amino acids: CASSLGFEYEQYF. The genes are TRBV11-3 and TRBJ2-7, with unresolved D. The germline V gene encodes CDR1 SGHNT and CDR2 YENEEA. This CDR3 spans 13 amino acids. The V gene lost 1 base and the J gene lost 4 bases, with 8 bases spanning the gap.

V is TRBV2 and J is TRBJ2-3; 10 bases align to TRBD1. The germline V gene has CDR1 SNHLY and CDR2 FYNNEI. The CDR3 is made up of 16 amino acids. V gave up 2 bases and J gave up 6 bases; unmatched junction bases: 8. For the CDR3, the DNA is TGTGCCAGCAGTGAAAGTCGGGACAGGGGACCCGATACGCAGTATTTT. Its translation: CASSESRDRGPDTQYF.

The chain links TRBV28 to TRBJ1-2; D perhaps matches TRBD1 (5 bases). Germline V gives CDR1 MDHEN, CDR2 SYDVKM. V was cut by 6 bases and J by 8 bases, with 16 bases left in between. The CDR3 sequence is 13 residues long. The CDR3 sequence: CASSQGPAVGYTF. CDR3 nucleotides: TGTGCCAGCAGCCAGGGCCCCGCCGTAGGCTACACCTTC.

The V gene is TRBV30, the J gene TRBJ1-5; maybe TRBD1 (5 bases). Germline values: CDR1 GTSNPN, CDR2 SVGIG (reference sequence). The CDR3 is 14 residues long. The ends were cut back, 4 bases at V and 2 bases at J, with 12 bases in the middle. CDR3 sequence (DNA): TGTGCCTGGACCGGTGGGGCTGGCAATCAGCCCCAGCATTTT. It translates to CAWTGGAGNQPQHF.

This clone has a handful of counts. This rearrangement joins TRBV4-2 to TRBJ1-2, with a weak D call TRBD1 (5 bases). V gave up 4 bases and J gave up 6 bases, with 18 bases separating them. This CDR3 has 15 amino acids. From germline, CDR1 is LGHNA and CDR2 YNFKEQ. Here the CDR3 DNA reads TGTGCCAGCAGCCGGGGGGAGAGGGAGCGGAATGGCTACACCTTC. This codes for CASSRGERERNGYTF.

This sequence joins TRBV28 and TRBJ1-3, with TRBD1 as a possible D gene (5 bases). V lost 8 bases and J lost 0, with 14 bases in between. The CDR3 is 15 residues long. Germline CDR1 reads MDHEN; CDR2 reads SYDVKM. CDR3 protein: CASVGDSHSGNTIYF. The CDR3 DNA sequence: TGTGCCAGCGTTGGGGACTCCCACTCTGGAAACACCATATATTTT.

The V call is TRBV6-6, the J call TRBJ1-3, with a possible D match to TRBD1 (6 bases). Trimming cost V 2 bases and J 4 bases, with 15 bases left between them. The CDR3 sequence is 16 residues long. Germline assignment: CDR1 MNHNY and CDR2 SVGAGI (reference sequence). The CDR3, as DNA: TGTGCCAGCAGTTACACTTTCAGGGGAGAAGGAAACACCATATATTTT. As protein: CASSYTFRGEGNTIYF.

J is TRBJ2-7 and V is TRBV5-4; 8 bases match TRBD2. This CDR3 is built from 15 residues. The germline V gene encodes CDR1 SGHNT and CDR2 YYREEE (reference sequence). The V segment lost 3 bases and the J segment 5 bases; nucleotides outside the gene matches: 10. As DNA, the CDR3 is TGTGCCAGCAGCTCCGGTTCCGGGGGGGCAAACGAGCAGTACTTC. This sequence encodes CASSSGSGGANEQYF.

The genes are TRBV7-3 and TRBJ2-5; perhaps TRBD1 as D (6 bases). Germline loops: CDR1 SGHTA, CDR2 FQGTGA. The length of the CDR3 is 14 residues. With 5 bases removed from V and 5 bases from J, the gap between germline ends came to 15 bases. The CDR3 DNA sequence: TGTGCCAGCAGCCACGACAGGTTCAGTGAGACCCAGTACTTC. It specifies CASSHDRFSETQYF.

The chain uses TRBV25-1 and TRBJ1-6; D might be TRBD1 (5 bases). V was pared by 0 bases and J by 8 bases, with 11 bases between. Germline V gene data show CDR1 as MGHDK and CDR2 as SYGVNS. This CDR3 is built from 15 residues. This chain's CDR3 is CASSEYAGDDSPLHF. Here the CDR3 DNA reads TGTGCCAGCAGTGAATATGCGGGGGACGATTCACCCCTCCACTTT.

The V gene is TRBV6-5, the J gene TRBJ1-1; D unresolved. This CDR3 spans 13 amino acids. From germline, CDR1 is MNHEY and CDR2 SVGAGI. V lost 6 bases to trimming and J lost 1 base, with 9 bases between them. CDR3 sequence: CASRRVGNTEAFF. The CDR3 nucleotides are TGTGCCAGCAGGAGGGTCGGGAACACTGAAGCTTTCTTT.

This clone was counted a single time. The chain recombines TRBV15 with TRBJ1-5; TRBD1 matches 7 bases. Germline V gene lookup returns CDR1 LNHNV and CDR2 YYDKDF (reference sequence). V trimming: 3 bases; J trimming: 2 bases; junction bases outside the gene matches: 4. CDR3 length equals 15 residues. The CDR3 nucleotides are TGTGCCACCAGCAGGGTCCAGGGGGGCAATCAGCCCCAGCATTTT. It yields the protein CATSRVQGGNQPQHF.